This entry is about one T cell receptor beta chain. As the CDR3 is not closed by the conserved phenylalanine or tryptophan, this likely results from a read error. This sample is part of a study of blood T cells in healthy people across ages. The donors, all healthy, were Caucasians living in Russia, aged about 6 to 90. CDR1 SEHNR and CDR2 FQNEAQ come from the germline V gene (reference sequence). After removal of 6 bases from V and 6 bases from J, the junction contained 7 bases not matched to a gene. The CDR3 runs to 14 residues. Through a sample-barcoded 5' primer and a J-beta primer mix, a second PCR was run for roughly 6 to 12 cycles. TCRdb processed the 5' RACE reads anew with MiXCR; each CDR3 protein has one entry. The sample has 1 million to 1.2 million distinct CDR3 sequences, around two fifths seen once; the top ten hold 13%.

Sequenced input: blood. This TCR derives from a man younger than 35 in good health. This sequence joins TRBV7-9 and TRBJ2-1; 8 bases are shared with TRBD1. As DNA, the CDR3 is TGTGCCAGCAGTTCAGGGACAGGACTCAATGAGCAGTTCTCC. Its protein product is CASSSGTGLNEQFS.